The entry below describes one T cell receptor (beta chain). Germline and junction disagree at one end, which may indicate a read error. The data derive from a study of blood T cell repertoires in COVID-19. At the level of the study: The United States, Italy and Spain provided the acute and convalescent COVID-19 samples. Nucleic acid was either cDNA or gDNA, and it came from T cells, B-cell-depleted T cells, or PBMCs.

As handled by the study authors: The assay estimated nucleated cells by amplifying reference gene primers. Profiled with immunoSEQ multiplex PCR; TCRdb holds only in-frame clones, not every one. Clone size and the V and J calls come from that table; the DNA yielded D and trimming. The sample shows 150,000 to 200,000 clones, approximately 86% of them seen only once. This clonotype was obtained from a man between 50 and 59 years old with active or convalescent COVID-19. Sequenced sample: peripheral blood.

The CDR3 DNA is TGTGCGAGTACTGAATTACAGGGTTATGGCTACACCTTC. It is translated as CASTELQGYGYTF. The chain links TRBV19 to TRBJ1-2; tentatively, D is TRBD1 (6 bases). Germline V gives CDR1 LNHDA, CDR2 SQIVND (reference sequence). The CDR3 totals 13 residues.